This T cell receptor beta chain was retrieved from a study of T-cell reconstitution after alpha-beta-depleted transplantation in children. This clonotype was found a few times. The target antigen is unknown. Unique molecular identifiers tagged the TCRbeta library. TCRdb recomputed calls from the PCR reads with MiXCR, one row per CDR3 protein. The sample consists of about 290,000 distinct CDR3 sequences, roughly a tenth of them appearing once. Study-wide results and caveats: Day-60 TCRbeta diversity that was high in some patients was derived from surviving recipient T cells and thymic progenitors.

J was trimmed by 5 bases and V by 1 base; bases with no gene match: 5. CDR1 and CDR2 from the germline V gene are SEHNR and FQNEAQ (reference sequence). The CDR3 contains 15 residues. V gene TRBV7-9 combines with J gene TRBJ2-1, with 7 bases aligning to TRBD2. The starting material was PBMCs, obtained before TCRalphabeta/CD19-depleted stem cell transplant. The source is a boy under two years old with acute myeloid leukemia, due to receive a stem cell transplant. This CDR3 is CASSLVPSGHNEQFF. Here the CDR3 DNA reads TGTGCCAGCAGCTTAGTCCCTAGCGGTCACAATGAGCAGTTCTTC.